The next 14 T cell receptor delta chains were all read from a single sample in a study of gamma-delta T cells after stem cell transplantation. TCRdb used CATT to re-call clones from the RT-PCR reads. There are 2,000 to 2,500 delta-chain clones in the sample; 3% to 4.5% occur only once, and approximately 41% lies in the top ten. Sequencing was done on a sample of gamma-delta T cells. The receptors come from a human donor. It is not recorded whose cells these are; they may come from a transplant donor.

Turning to this clone: A much larger clone is a single base away; this may be a read error. The identical CDR3 is also encoded by other nucleotide sequences in the sample. CDR3 nucleotide sequence: TGTGCCTGTGACACCGGCTGGTCATCGACCGCTAGCTCCTGGGACACACGACAGATGTTTTTC. Protein sequence: CACDTGWSSTASSWDTRQMFF. The chain uses TRDV2 and TRDJ3, with D possibly being TRDD3 (5 bases). Germline CDR1 and CDR2: GEAIGNYY and EKD. The length of the CDR3 is 21 residues.

By proportion, this clone is medium-sized. The identical CDR3 is also encoded by other nucleotide sequences in the sample. This chain connects TRDV2 to TRDJ1; TRDD3 aligns across 7 bases. Germline lookup yields CDR1 GEAIGNYY and CDR2 EKD. Trimming cost V 1 base and J 3 bases; bases outside gene matches: 16. The CDR3 totals 18 residues. The CDR3 DNA reads TGTGCCTGTGACACATTAGACGCTGGGGGCCCATTGGCCGATAAACTCATCTTT. Translated: CACDTLDAGGPLADKLIF.

This clone is termed medium-sized. At one end the junction does not follow the germline gene, possibly because of a read error. The chain links TRDV2 to TRDJ1, with TRDD3 identical over 11 bases. Germline V gene lookup returns CDR1 GEAIGNYY and CDR2 EKD. This CDR3 is 14 amino acids long. The DNA for the CDR3 is TGCGCTTCGCTGGGGGATACAATGTCCGATAAACTCATCTTT. Protein sequence: CASLGDTMSDKLIF.

This clone has more than one count but fewer than ten. The protein TCRdb lists belongs to a much larger clone and differs from this DNA's translation at residue 9, which points to a read error; the protein shown is made from the DNA. The chain combines TRDV2 with TRDJ1, with a weak D call TRDD3 (5 bases). The length of the CDR3 is 15 residues. V dropped 6 bases and J dropped 4 bases, with 20 bases sitting between them. The germline V gene encodes CDR1 GEAIGNYY and CDR2 EKD. The CDR3 is CACLNLLEIRDKLIF. CDR3 DNA: TGTGCCTGTCTAAATTTACTGGAGATCCGCGATAAACTCATCTTT.

This clone was counted a few times. A far more abundant clone sits one base away, making this likely a read error. The sample carries other DNA sequences with the same CDR3. V and J are TRDV2 and TRDJ1; 7 nucleotides match TRDD3. The J segment lost 0 bases and the V segment lost 7 bases, leaving 13 bases of the junction unmatched. The CDR3 loop spans 16 amino acids. From germline, CDR1 is GEAIGNYY and CDR2 EKD. The DNA for the CDR3 is TGTGCCTGCGACGCTCTGGGGGGGGGGTACACCGATAAACTCATCTTT. This codes for CACDALGGGYTDKLIF.

This clone came up a few times. A clone one base away is much larger, so this may be a read error. In the same sample, other DNA sequences code for this CDR3. The rearrangement links TRDV1 to TRDJ1; TRDD3 might be the D (7 bases). Per germline, CDR1 TSWWSYY and CDR2 QGS. This CDR3 has 29 amino acids. The V gene lost 0 bases and the J gene lost 0 bases, with 50 bases spanning the gap. Here the CDR3 DNA reads TGTGCTCTTGGGGAACTGGGTTTCTTCTTAAGGCCGCCTGGGGGCTGGATGGGAGTAGGTACTTCCTACACCGATAAACTCATCTTT. Translating it yields CALGELGFFLRPPGGWMGVGTSYTDKLIF.

This clone was observed a few times. A far larger clone differs by one base, so this is likely a read error. Different DNA sequences within this sample yield the same CDR3. The chain carries TRDV2 and TRDJ1; no reliable D call. The CDR3 consists of 13 residues. Germline V gene sequence: CDR1 GEAIGNYY, CDR2 EKD. The CDR3 DNA follows: TGCGCCTGTGACGCCTATGGAACCGATAAACTCATCTTT. Translating it yields CACDAYGTDKLIF.

This clone turned up a few times. Its ends do not fully match the called genes, so a read error is possible. V and J are TRDV1 and TRDJ2, with 13 bases aligning to TRDD3. From germline, CDR1 is TSWWSYY and CDR2 QGS. The CDR3 consists of 23 residues. CDR3 sequence reads: CALGELRLDWGIRLIALTARLFF. The CDR3 nucleotides read TGTGCTCTTGGGGAACTCCGCCTCGACTGGGGGATACGCTTAATCGCTTTGACAGCACGACTCTTCTTT.

In its sample, this clone is medium-sized. This chain connects TRDV2 to TRDJ1; 7 positions agree with TRDD3. Per the germline V gene, CDR1 is GEAIGNYY and CDR2 is EKD. With V trimmed by 3 bases and J by 0 bases, 15 bases remained unmatched. The CDR3 consists of 18 residues. CDR3 sequence: CACDGVRLGDQYTDKLIF. CDR3 in DNA: TGTGCCTGTGACGGAGTACGCTTGGGGGACCAGTACACCGATAAACTCATCTTT.

This clone ranks as medium-sized (0.01 to 0.1%). This sequence is one base from a far larger clone and is likely a read error. Within the sample, other DNA sequences also encode this same CDR3. This chain links TRDV1 with TRDJ1, with D perhaps matching TRDD2 (5 bases). Per germline, CDR1 TSWWSYY and CDR2 QGS. The CDR3 runs to 22 residues. V lost 3 bases to trimming and J lost 0 bases, with 32 bases between them. The CDR3 spells CALGDLRLVWFDTPDYTDKLIF. The CDR3 region has the DNA TGTGCTCTTGGGGACCTACGGCTGGTTTGGTTTGACACTCCCGACTACACCGATAAACTCATCTTT.

The table lists this clone with a few counts. V is TRDV1 and J is TRDJ1, with 11 positions matching TRDD3. The CDR3 is 17 amino acids. The trim removed 0 bases at V and 1 base at J, leaving 4 bases unmatched. Germline V gene data show CDR1 as TSWWSYY and CDR2 as QGS. CDR3 nucleotide sequence: TGTGCTCTTGGGGAACTCGAATGGGGGATACGCACCGATAAACTCATCTTT. Its translation: CALGELEWGIRTDKLIF.

Judged by abundance, this clone is medium-sized. This likely traces to a read error, being one base from a far larger clone. This rearrangement joins TRDV3 to TRDJ1; D ambiguous. Germline CDR1 reads TVYSNPD; CDR2 reads GDNSRS (reference sequence). This CDR3 region has 15 residues. V shed 2 bases and J shed 3 bases, with 19 bases lying between them. The CDR3 reads CAFETPISRADKLIF. In DNA, the CDR3 is TGTGCCTTTGAGACCCCTATATCCCGCGCCGATAAACTCATCTTT.

This clone was recorded once. With a far larger clone one base away, a read error is the likely cause. V gene TRDV2 combines with J gene TRDJ1, with TRDD3 identical over 12 bases. From germline, CDR1 is GEAIGNYY and CDR2 EKD. The CDR3 spans 20 residues. CDR3: CARDTLRSGGYDRDTDKLIF. The CDR3 DNA reads TGTGCCCGTGACACTCTACGGTCTGGGGGATACGATCGGGACACCGACAAACTCATCTTT.

This clone has more than one count but fewer than ten. TCRdb's entry gives the protein of a much larger clone, which mismatches this DNA's translation at residue 8, likely from a read error; the protein reported here is translated from the DNA. V usage is TRDV2 and J usage is TRDJ1, with D unresolved. CDR1 is GEAIGNYY and CDR2 is EKD in the germline V gene. V was shortened by 3 bases and J by 6 bases, with 28 bases between the two germline ends. The CDR3 runs 18 residues. The CDR3 DNA reads TGTGCCTGTGACCCAGTGGGCCCTCCTCGCGTTGTGGGACATAAACTCATCTTT. It translates to CACDPVGPPRVVGHKLIF.